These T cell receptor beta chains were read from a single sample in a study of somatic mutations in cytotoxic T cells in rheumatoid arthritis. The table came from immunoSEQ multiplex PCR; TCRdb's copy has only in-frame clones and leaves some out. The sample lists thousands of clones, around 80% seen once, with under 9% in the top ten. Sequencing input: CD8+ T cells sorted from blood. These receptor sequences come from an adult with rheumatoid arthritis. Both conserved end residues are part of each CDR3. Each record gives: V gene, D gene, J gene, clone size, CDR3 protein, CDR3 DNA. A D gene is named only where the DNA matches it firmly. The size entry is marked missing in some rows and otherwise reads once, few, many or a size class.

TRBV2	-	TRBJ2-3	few	CASSLANLAQYF	TGTGCCAGCAGTTTGGCGAATTTGGCGCAGTATTTT
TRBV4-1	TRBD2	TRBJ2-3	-	CASSQIGDYYTDTQYF	TGCGCCAGCAGCCAAATAGGGGACTACTACACAGATACGCAGTATTTT
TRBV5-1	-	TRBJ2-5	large	CASSYLSGIAETQYF	TGCGCCAGCAGCTACCTGTCGGGTATTGCAGAGACCCAGTACTTC
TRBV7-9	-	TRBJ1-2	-	CASSSTSDSIYGYTF	TGTGCCAGCAGCTCAACCTCGGACTCGATCTATGGCTACACCTTC
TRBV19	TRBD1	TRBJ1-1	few	CASSTGQGNTEAFF	TGTGCCAGTAGTACCGGACAGGGGAACACTGAAGCTTTCTTT
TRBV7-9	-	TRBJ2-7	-	CASSPQTIYEQYF	TGTGCCAGCAGCCCCCAGACGATCTACGAGCAGTACTTC
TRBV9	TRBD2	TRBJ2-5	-	CASSAAGGEKETQYF	TGTGCCAGCAGCGCCGCTGGGGGGGAGAAAGAGACCCAGTACTTC
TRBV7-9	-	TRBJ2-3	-	CASSPPTDTQYF	TGTGCCAGCAGCCCCCCCACAGATACGCAGTATTTT
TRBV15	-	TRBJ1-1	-	CATSKRGAGREAFF	TGTGCCACCAGCAAACGAGGGGCCGGAAGAGAAGCTTTCTTT
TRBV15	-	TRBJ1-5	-	CATSRGAEDNSNQPQHF	TGTGCCACCAGCAGAGGTGCGGAGGACAATAGCAATCAGCCCCAGCATTTT
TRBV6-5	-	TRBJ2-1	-	CASSYRQNNEQFF	TGTGCCAGCAGTTACCGGCAAAACAATGAGCAGTTCTTC
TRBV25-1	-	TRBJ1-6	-	CASSELGRVYNSPLHF	TGTGCCAGCAGTGAACTCGGGCGGGTATATAATTCACCCCTCCACTTT
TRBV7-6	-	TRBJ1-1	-	CASSGSGTLSTEAFF	TGTGCCAGCAGCGGGAGCGGGACTCTTAGTACTGAAGCTTTCTTT
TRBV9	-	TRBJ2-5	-	CASSPPVTQETQYF	TGTGCCAGCAGCCCTCCAGTGACCCAAGAGACCCAGTACTTC
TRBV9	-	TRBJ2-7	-	CASSPTGDRAYEQYF	TGTGCCAGCAGCCCTACGGGAGATCGGGCCTACGAGCAGTACTTC
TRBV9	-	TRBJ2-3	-	CASAPLGHLSSTDTQYF	TGTGCCAGCGCCCCATTGGGCCACCTGTCTAGCACAGATACGCAGTATTTT
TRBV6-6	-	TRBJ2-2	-	CASSYDRGGNTGELFF	TGTGCCAGCAGTTACGATAGGGGCGGGAACACCGGGGAGCTGTTTTTT
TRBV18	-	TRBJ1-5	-	CASSPHNHQPQHF	TGTGCCAGCTCACCACACAATCATCAGCCCCAGCATTTT
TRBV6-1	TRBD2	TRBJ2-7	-	CASSEAGTSGGSYEQYF	TGTGCCAGCAGTGAAGCCGGGACTAGCGGCGGTTCCTACGAGCAGTACTTC
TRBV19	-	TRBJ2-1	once	CASSLNMMTAYNEQFF	TGTGCCAGTAGTCTCAATATGATGACAGCCTACAATGAGCAGTTCTTC
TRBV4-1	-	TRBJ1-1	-	CASSPHPGENTEAFF	TGCGCCAGCAGCCCCCACCCGGGGGAGAACACTGAAGCTTTCTTT
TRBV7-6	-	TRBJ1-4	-	CASSGSLRVRNEKLFF	TGTGCCAGCAGCGGGTCCCTCAGGGTGCGAAATGAAAAACTGTTTTTT
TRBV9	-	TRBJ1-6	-	CASSVGDGDDAYF	TGTGCCAGCAGCGTAGGAGACGGGGACGACGCATACTTT
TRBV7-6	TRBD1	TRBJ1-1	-	CASSSPGQGMNTEAFF	TGTGCCAGCAGCTCTCCGGGACAGGGGATGAACACTGAAGCTTTCTTT
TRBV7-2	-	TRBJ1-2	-	CASSSLGRGLGGYTF	TGTGCCAGCAGCAGCCTGGGCAGGGGCCTGGGGGGCTACACCTTC
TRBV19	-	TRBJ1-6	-	CATRRSVNSPLHF	TGTGCCACCAGACGGAGTGTGAATTCACCCCTCCACTTT
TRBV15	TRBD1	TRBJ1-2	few	CATSRDATGGNGYTF	TGTGCCACCAGCAGAGATGCCACAGGGGGGAATGGCTACACCTTC
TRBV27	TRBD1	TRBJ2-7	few	CASSPGQATYEQYF	TGTGCCAGCAGTCCCGGACAGGCAACCTACGAGCAGTACTTC
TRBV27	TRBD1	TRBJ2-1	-	CASSLWTGSNEQFF	TGTGCCAGCAGTCTCTGGACAGGATCCAATGAGCAGTTCTTC
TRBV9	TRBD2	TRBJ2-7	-	CASSVVERGVNYKQYF	TGTGCCAGCAGCGTAGTAGAGCGGGGGGTAAACTACAAGCAGTACTTC
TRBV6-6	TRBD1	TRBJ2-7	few	CASSWDRVGTYEQYF	TGTGCCAGCAGTTGGGACAGGGTGGGAACCTACGAGCAGTACTTC